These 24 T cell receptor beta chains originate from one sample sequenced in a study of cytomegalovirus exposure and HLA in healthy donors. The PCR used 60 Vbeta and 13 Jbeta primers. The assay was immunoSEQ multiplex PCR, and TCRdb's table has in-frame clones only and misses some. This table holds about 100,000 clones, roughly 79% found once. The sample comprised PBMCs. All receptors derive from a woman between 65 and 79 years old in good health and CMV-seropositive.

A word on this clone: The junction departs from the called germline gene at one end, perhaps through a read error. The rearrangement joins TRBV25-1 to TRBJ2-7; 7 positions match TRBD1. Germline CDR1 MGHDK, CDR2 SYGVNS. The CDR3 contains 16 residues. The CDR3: CASRDRVISSSYEQYF. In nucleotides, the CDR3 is TGTGCCAGCCGTGACAGGGTGATCTCCAGCTCCTACGAGCAGTACTTC.

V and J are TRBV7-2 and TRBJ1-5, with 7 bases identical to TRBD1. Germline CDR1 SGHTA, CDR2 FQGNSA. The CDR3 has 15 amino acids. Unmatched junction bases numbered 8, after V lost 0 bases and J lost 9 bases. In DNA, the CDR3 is TGTGCCAGCAGCTTAGCCACAGGGGCCATGCGGCCCCAGCATTTT. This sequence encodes CASSLATGAMRPQHF.

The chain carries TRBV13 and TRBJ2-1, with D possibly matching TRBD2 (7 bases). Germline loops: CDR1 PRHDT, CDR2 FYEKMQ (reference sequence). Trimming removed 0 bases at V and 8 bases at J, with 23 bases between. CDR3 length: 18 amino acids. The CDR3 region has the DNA TGTGCCAGCAGCTTAGGCTGGGGGGGAGAGCAGGGGCACCATGAGCAGTTCTTC. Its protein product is CASSLGWGGEQGHHEQFF.

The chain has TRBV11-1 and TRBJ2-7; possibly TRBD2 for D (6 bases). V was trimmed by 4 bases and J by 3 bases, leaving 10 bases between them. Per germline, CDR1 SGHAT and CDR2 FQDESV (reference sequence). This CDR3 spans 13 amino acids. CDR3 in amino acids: CASSSSGYYEQYF. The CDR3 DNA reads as TGTGCCAGCAGCTCGAGCGGGTACTACGAGCAGTACTTC.

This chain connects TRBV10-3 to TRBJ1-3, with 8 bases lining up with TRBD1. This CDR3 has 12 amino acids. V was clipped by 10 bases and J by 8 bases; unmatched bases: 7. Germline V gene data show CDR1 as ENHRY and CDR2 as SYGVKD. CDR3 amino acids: CATTGGEDTIYF. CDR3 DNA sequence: TGTGCCACCACAGGGGGAGAGGACACCATATATTTT.

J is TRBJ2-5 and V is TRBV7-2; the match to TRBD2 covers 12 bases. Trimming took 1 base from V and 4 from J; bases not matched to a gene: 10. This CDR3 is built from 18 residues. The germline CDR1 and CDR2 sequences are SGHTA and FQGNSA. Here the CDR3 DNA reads TGTGCCAGCAGCTTAGTAGGTCTAGCGGGAGGGAGGCGAGAGACCCAGTACTTC. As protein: CASSLVGLAGGRRETQYF.

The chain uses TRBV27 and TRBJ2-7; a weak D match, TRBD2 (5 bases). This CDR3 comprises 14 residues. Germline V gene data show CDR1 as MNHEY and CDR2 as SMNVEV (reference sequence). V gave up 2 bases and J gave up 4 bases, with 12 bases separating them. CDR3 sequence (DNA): TGTGCCAGCAGTTTAGAGGGAATCGAATACGAGCAGTACTTC. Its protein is CASSLEGIEYEQYF.

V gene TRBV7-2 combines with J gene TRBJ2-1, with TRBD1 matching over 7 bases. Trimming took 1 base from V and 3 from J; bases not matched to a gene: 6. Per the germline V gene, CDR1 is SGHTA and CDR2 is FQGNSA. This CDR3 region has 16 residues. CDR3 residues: CASSLVAAGGYNEQFF. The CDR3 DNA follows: TGTGCCAGCAGCTTAGTCGCGGCAGGGGGCTACAATGAGCAGTTCTTC.

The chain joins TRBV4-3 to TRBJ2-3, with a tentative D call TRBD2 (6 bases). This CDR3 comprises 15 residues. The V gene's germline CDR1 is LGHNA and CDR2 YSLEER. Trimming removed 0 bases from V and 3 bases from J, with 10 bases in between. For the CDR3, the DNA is TGCGCCAGCAGCCAAGATGAGGGAGGAACAGATACGCAGTATTTT. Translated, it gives CASSQDEGGTDTQYF.

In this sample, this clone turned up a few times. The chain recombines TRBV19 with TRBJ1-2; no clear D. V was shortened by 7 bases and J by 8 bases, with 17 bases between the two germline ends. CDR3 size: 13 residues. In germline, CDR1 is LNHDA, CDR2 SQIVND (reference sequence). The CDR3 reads CASTPVAVQGYTF. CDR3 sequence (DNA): TGTGCCAGTACCCCCGTGGCCGTACAGGGCTACACCTTC. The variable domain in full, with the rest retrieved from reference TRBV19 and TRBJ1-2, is DGGITQSPKYLFRKEGQNVTLSCEQNLNHDAMYWYRQDPGQGLRLIYYSQIVNDFQKGDIAEGYSVSREKKESFPLTVTSAQKNPTAFYLCASTPVAVQGYTFGSGTRLTVV.

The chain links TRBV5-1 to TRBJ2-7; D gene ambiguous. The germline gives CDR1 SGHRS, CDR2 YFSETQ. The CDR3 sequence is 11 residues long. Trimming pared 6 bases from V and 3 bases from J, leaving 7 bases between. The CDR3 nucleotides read TGCGCCAGCACACAGAACTACGAGCAGTACTTC. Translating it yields CASTQNYEQYF.

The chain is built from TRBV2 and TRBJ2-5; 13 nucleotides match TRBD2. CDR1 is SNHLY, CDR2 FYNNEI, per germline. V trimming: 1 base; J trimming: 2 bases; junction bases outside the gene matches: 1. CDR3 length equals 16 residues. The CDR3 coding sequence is TGTGCCAGCAGTGAAGGACTAGCGGGAGGTCAAGAGACCCAGTACTTC. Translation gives CASSEGLAGGQETQYF.

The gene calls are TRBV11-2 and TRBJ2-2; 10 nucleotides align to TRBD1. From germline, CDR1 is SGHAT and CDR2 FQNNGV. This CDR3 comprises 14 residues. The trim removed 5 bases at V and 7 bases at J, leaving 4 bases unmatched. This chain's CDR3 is CASSRQGANGELFF. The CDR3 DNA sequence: TGTGCCAGCAGCCGACAGGGGGCTAACGGGGAGCTGTTTTTT. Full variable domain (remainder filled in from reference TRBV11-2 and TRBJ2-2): EAGVAQSPRYKIIEKRQSVAFWCNPISGHATLYWYQQILGQGPKLLIQFQNNGVVDDSQLPKDRFSAERLKGVDSTLKIQPAKLEDSAVYLCASSRQGANGELFFGEGSRLTVL.

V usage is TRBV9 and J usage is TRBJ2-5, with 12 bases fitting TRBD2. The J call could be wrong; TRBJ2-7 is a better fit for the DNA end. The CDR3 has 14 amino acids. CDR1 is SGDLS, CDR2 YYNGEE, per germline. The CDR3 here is CASSAGTSGHEQYF. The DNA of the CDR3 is TGTGCCAGCAGCGCAGGGACTAGCGGGCACGAGCAGTACTTC.

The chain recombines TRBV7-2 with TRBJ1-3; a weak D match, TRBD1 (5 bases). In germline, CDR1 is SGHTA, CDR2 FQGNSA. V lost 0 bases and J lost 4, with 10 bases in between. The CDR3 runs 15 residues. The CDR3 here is CASSLASRAGNTIYF. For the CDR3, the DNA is TGTGCCAGCAGCTTAGCGTCCAGGGCCGGAAACACCATATATTTT.

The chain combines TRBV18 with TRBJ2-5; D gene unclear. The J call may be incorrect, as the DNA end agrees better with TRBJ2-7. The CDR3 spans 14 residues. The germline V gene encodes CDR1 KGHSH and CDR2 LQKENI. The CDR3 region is CASSPAQQIYEQYF. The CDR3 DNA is TGTGCCAGCTCACCTGCACAGCAGATCTACGAGCAGTACTTC.

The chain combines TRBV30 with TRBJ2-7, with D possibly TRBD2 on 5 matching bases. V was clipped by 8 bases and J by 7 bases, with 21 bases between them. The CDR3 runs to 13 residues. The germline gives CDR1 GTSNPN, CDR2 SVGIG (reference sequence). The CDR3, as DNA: TGTGCCCTTGAGCGGATAACCCCTTGGGAGCAGTACTTC. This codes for CALERITPWEQYF.

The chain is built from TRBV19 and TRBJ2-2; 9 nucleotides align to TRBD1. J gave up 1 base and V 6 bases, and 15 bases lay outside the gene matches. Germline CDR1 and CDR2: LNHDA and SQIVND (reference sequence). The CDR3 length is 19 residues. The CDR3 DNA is TGTGCCAGTAGACAGAGGAGAACCGGGACAGGGAAGAACACCGGGGAGCTGTTTTTT. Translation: CASRQRRTGTGKNTGELFF.

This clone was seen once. The CDR3 region has the DNA TGTGCCAGCAGCTTACGGGGTAGCGGGAGTATCGGGGAGCTGTTTTTT. This translates into CASSLRGSGSIGELFF. The chain couples TRBV7-2 to TRBJ2-2; the match to TRBD2 covers 9 bases. CDR3 length: 16 residues. CDR1 and CDR2 (germline): SGHTA, FQGNSA. V was clipped by 2 bases and J by 7 bases; unmatched bases: 8. The whole variable domain, filled in from reference TRBV7-2 and TRBJ2-2, reads GAGVSQSPSNKVTEKGKDVELRCDPISGHTALYWYRQSLGQGLEFLIYFQGNSAPDKSGLPSDRFSAERTGGSVSTLTIQRTQQEDSAVYLCASSLRGSGSIGELFFGEGSRLTVL.

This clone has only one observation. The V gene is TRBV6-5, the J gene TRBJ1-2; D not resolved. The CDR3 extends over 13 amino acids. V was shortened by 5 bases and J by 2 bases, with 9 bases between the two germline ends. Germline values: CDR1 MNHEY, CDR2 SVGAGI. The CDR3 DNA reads TGTGCCAGCAGTGAAACACAGAACTATGGCTACACCTTC. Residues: CASSETQNYGYTF.

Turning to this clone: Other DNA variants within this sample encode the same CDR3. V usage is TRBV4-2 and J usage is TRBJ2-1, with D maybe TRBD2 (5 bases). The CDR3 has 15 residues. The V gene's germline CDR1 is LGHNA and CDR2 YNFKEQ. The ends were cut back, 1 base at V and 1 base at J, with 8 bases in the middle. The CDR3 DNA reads TGTGCCAGCAGCCAAGCAGGAGGATCCTACAATGAGCAGTTCTTC. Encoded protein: CASSQAGGSYNEQFF.

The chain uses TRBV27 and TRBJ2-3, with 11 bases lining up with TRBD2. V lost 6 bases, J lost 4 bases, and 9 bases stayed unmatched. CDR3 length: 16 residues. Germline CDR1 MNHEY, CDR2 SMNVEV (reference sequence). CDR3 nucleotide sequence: TGTGCCAGCAGCTTAAGGGGACTAGCGGTATCAGATACGCAGTATTTT. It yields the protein CASSLRGLAVSDTQYF.

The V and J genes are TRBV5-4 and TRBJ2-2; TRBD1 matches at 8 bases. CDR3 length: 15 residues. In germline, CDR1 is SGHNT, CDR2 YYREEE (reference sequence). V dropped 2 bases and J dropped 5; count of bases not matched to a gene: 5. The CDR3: CASSLTGGPTGELFF. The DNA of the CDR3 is TGTGCCAGCAGCTTAACAGGGGGGCCAACCGGGGAGCTGTTTTTT.

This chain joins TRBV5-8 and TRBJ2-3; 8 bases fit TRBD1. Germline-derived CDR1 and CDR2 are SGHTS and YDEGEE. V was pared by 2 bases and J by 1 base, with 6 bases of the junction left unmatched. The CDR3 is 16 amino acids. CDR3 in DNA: TGTGCCAGCAGCTTAGAGACAGGGGATGGCACAGATACGCAGTATTTT. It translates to CASSLETGDGTDTQYF. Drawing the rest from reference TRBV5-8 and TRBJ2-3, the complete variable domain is EAGVTQSPTHLIKTRGQQATLRCSPISGHTSVYWYQQALGLGLQFLLWYDEGEERNRGNFPPRFSGRQFPNYSSELNVNALELEDSALYLCASSLETGDGTDTQYFGPGTRLTVL.